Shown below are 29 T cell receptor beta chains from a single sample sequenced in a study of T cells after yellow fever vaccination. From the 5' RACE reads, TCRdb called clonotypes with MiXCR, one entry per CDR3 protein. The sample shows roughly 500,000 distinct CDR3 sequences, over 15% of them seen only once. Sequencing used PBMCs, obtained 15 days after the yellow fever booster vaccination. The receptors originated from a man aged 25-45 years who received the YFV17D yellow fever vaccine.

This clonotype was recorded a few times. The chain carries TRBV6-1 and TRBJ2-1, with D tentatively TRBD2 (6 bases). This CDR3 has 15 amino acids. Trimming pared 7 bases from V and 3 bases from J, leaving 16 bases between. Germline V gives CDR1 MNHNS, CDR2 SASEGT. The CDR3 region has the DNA TGTGCCAGCATAAAGCTTGGAGGGCTCTACAATGAGCAGTTCTTC. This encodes CASIKLGGLYNEQFF.

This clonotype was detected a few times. CDR3 loop: CASSHGPYEQYF. For the CDR3, the DNA is TGTGCCAGCAGCCATGGACCCTACGAGCAGTACTTC. The chain couples TRBV3-1 to TRBJ2-7; D unresolved. The CDR3 has 12 residues. V was pared by 3 bases and J by 2 bases, with 5 bases between. Per germline, CDR1 LGHDT and CDR2 YNNKEL (reference sequence).

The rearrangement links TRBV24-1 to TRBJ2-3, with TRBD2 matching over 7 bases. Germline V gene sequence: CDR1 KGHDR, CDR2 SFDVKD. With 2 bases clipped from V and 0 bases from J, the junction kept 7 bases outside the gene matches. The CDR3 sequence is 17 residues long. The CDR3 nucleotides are TGTGCCACCAGTGATTCCGCCCTAGCGGCTAGCACAGATACGCAGTATTTT. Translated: CATSDSALAASTDTQYF.

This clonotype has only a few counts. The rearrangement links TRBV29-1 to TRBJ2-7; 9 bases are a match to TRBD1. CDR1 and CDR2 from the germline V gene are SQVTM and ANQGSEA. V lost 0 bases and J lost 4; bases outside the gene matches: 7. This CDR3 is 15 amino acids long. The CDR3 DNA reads TGCAGCGTTGAAGACCCGGACAGGGGACCTTACGAGCAGTACTTC. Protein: CSVEDPDRGPYEQYF.

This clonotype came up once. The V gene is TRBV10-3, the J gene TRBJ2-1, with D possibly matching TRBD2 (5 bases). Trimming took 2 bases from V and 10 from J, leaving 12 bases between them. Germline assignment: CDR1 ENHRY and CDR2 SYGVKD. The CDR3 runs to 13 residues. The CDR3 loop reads CAISEEGEGEQFF. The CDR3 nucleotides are TGTGCCATCAGTGAGGAAGGCGAGGGCGAGCAGTTCTTC.

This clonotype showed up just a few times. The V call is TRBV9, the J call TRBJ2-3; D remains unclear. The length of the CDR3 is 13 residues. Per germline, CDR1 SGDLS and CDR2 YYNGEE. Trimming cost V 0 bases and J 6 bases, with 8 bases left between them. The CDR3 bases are TGTGCCAGCAGCGTAGCGGGCGCGGATACGCAGTATTTT. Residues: CASSVAGADTQYF.

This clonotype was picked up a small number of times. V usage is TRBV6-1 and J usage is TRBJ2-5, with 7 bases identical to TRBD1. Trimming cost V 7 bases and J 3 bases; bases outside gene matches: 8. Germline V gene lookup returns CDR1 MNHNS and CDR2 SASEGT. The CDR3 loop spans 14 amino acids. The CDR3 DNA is TGTGCCAGCAAATCCGGGACAGCTAAAGAGACCCAGTACTTC. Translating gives CASKSGTAKETQYF.

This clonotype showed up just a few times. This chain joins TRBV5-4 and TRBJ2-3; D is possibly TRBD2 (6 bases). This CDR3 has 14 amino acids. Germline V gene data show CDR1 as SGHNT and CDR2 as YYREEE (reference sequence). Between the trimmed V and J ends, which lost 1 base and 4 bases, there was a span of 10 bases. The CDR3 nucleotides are TGTGCCAGCAGCTTGCGACTAGTGCCAGATACGCAGTATTTT. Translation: CASSLRLVPDTQYF.

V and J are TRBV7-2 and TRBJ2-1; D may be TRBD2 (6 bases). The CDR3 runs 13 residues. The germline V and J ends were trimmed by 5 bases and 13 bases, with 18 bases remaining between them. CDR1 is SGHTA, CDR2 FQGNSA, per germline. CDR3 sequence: CASSPFGEEGQFF. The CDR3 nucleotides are TGTGCCAGCAGCCCCTTCGGTGAGGAGGGTCAGTTCTTC.

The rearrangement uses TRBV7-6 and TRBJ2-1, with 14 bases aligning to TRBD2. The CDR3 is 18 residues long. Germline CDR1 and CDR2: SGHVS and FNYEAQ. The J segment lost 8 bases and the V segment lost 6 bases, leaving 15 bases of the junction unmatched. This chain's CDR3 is CASSNRLATSGGVYEQFF. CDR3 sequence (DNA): TGTGCCAGCAGTAACAGGCTAGCGACTAGCGGGGGGGTGTATGAGCAGTTCTTC.

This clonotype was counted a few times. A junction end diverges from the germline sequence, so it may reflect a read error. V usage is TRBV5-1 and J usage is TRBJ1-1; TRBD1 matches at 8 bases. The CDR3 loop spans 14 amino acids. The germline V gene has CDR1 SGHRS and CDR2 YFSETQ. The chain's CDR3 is CASTLQTGGTEAFF. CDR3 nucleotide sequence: TGCGCCAGCACCTTGCAAACAGGGGGCACTGAAGCTTTCTTT.

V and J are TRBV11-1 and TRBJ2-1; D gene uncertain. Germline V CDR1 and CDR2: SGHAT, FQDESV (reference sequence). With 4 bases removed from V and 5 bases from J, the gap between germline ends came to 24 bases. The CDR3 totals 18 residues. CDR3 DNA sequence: TGTGCCAGCAGCTCCCCCCGCTTAGGTCAGAAGTACAACAATGAGCAGTTCTTC. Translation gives CASSSPRLGQKYNNEQFF.

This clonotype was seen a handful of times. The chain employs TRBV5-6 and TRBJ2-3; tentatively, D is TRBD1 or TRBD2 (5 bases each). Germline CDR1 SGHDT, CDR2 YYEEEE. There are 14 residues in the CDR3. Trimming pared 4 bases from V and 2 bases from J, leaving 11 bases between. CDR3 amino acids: CASSPGTLTDTQYF. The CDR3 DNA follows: TGTGCCAGCAGCCCCGGGACCCTCACAGATACGCAGTATTTT.

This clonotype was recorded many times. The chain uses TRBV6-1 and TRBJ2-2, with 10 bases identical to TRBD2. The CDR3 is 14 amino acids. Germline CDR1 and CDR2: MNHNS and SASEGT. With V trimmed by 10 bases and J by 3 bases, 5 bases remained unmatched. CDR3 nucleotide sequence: TGTGCCACCCTAGCGGGAGCTTACACCGGGGAGCTGTTTTTT. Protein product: CATLAGAYTGELFF.

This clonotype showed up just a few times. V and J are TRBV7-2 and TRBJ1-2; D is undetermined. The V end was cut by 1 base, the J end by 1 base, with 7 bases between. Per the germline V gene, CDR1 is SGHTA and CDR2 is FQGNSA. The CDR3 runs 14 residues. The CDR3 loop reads CASSLDGINYGYTF. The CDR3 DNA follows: TGTGCCAGCAGCTTAGACGGAATTAACTATGGCTACACCTTC.

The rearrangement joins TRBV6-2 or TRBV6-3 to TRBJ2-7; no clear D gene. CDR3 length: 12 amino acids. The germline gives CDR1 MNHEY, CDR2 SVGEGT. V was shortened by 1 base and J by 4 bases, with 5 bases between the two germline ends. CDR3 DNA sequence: TGTGCCAGCAGTTACTACCCTTACGAGCAGTACTTC. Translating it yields CASSYYPYEQYF.

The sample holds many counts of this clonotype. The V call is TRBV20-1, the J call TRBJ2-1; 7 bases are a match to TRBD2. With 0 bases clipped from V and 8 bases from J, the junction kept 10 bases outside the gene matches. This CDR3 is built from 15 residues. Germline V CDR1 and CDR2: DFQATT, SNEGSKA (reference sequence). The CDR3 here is CSARDIVAGMDEQFF. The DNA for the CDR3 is TGCAGTGCTAGAGATATTGTAGCGGGTATGGATGAGCAGTTCTTC.

CDR3 DNA sequence: TGCGCCAGCAGCCAATCGTCGGGGAACACTGAAGCTTTCTTT. Translating it yields CASSQSSGNTEAFF. The chain joins TRBV4-3 to TRBJ1-1; no clear D gene. Between the trimmed V and J ends, which lost 2 bases and 1 base, there was a span of 8 bases. The V gene's germline CDR1 is LGHNA and CDR2 YSLEER. The CDR3 sequence is 14 residues long.

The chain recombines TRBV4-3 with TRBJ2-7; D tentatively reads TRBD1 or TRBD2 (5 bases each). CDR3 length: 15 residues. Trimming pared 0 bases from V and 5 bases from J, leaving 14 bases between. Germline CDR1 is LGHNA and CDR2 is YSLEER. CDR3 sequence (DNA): TGCGCCAGCAGCCAAGATGGGACGGGAATCCACGAGCAGTACTTC. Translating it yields CASSQDGTGIHEQYF.

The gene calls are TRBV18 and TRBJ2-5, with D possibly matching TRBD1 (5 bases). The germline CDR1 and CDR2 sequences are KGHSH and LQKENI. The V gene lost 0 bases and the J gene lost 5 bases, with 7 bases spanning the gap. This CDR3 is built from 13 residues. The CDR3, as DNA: TGTGCCAGCTCACCACCAGGGGTGGAGACCCAGTACTTC. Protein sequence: CASSPPGVETQYF.

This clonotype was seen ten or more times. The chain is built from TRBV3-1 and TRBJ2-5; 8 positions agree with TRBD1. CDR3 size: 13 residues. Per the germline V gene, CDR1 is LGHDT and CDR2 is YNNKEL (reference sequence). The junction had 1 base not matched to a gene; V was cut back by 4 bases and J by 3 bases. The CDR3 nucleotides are TGTGCCAGCAGCCCGACAGGGGAAGAGACCCAGTACTTC. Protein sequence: CASSPTGEETQYF.

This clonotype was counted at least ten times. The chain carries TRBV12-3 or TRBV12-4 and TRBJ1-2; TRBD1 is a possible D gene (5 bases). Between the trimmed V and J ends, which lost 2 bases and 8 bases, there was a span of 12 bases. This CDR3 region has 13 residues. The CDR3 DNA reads TGTGCCAGCAGTTTACGTAGAGGGGAAGGCTACACCTTC. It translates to CASSLRRGEGYTF.

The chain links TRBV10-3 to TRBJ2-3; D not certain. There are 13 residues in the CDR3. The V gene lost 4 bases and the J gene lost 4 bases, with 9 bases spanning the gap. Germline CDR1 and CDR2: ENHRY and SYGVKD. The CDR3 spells CAISVNAADTQYF. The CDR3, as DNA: TGTGCCATCAGTGTTAATGCCGCAGATACGCAGTATTTT.

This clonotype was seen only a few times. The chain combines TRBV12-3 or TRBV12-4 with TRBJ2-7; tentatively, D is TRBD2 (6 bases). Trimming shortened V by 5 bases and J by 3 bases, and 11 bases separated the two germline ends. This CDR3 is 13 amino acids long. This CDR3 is CASSPGTYYEQYF. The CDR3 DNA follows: TGTGCCAGCAGTCCCGGGACTTACTACGAGCAGTACTTC.

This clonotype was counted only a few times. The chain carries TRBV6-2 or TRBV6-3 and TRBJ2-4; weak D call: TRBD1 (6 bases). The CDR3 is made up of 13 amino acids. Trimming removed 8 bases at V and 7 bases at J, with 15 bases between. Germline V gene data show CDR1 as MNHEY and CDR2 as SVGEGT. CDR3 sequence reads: CASGGQSPNIQYF. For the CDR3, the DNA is TGTGCCAGCGGAGGACAGTCCCCCAACATTCAGTACTTC.

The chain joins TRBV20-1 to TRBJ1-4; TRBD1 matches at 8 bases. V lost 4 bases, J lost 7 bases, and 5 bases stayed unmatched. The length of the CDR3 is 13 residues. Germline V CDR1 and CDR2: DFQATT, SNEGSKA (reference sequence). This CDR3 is CSAKDREGEKLFF. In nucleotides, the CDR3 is TGCAGTGCTAAGGACAGGGAAGGTGAAAAACTGTTTTTT.

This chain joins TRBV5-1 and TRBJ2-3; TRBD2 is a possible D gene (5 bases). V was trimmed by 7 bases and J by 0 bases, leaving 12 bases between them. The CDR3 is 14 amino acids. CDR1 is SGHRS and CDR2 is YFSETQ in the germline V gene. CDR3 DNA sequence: TGCGCCAGCGGGGAGTCCAAAAGCACAGATACGCAGTATTTT. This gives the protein CASGESKSTDTQYF.

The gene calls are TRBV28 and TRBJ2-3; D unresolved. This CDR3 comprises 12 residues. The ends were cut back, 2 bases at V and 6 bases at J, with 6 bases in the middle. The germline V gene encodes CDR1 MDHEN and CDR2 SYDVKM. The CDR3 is CASSLRVDTQYF. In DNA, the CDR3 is TGTGCCAGCAGTTTACGGGTTGATACGCAGTATTTT.

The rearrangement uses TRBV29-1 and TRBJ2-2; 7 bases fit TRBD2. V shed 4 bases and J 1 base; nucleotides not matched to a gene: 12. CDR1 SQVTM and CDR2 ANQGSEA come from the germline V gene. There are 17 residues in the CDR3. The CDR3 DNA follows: TGCAGCGTTGTTCCAGCGGGAAAATCCCTGAACACCGGGGAGCTGTTTTTT. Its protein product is CSVVPAGKSLNTGELFF.